This T cell receptor beta chain was profiled in a study of blood T cell repertoires in COVID-19. This CDR3 contains 14 residues. The germline V gene encodes CDR1 SGHTA and CDR2 FQGNSA. The V end was cut by 5 bases, the J end by 7 bases, with 18 bases between. Authors' analysis steps: The authors estimated nucleated cell counts from reference gene primer amplification. Data came from immunoSEQ multiplex PCR; TCRdb stores just in-frame clones and leaves some out. D and trimming were read from the DNA, whereas the V and J calls and clone size are those reported in that table. This sample has 55,000 to 70,000 clones, with around 79% found just once.

The sample comprised peripheral blood. The clonotype was recovered from a human donor in a cohort sampled during active COVID-19. The chain has TRBV7-2 and TRBJ2-7; maybe TRBD1 (5 bases). CDR3 loop: CASSLDLTDIEQYF. In DNA form, the CDR3 reads TGTGCCAGCAGCCTCGACCTGACAGATATAGAGCAGTACTTC.